This TCR beta chain was sequenced for a study of blood T cell repertoires in COVID-19. Study-wide background: The United States, Italy and Spain provided the acute and convalescent COVID-19 samples. In each case, the material was cDNA or gDNA derived from T cells, B-cell-depleted T cells, or PBMCs.

Per the original data handling: How many nucleated cells were present was estimated from reference gene primer amplification. The protocol was immunoSEQ multiplex PCR, while the TCRdb copy is restricted to in-frame clones and leaves out a portion. V and J calls plus clone size are reproduced from that table; the DNA served to infer D and trimming. This repertoire shows under 250,000 clones, about nine tenths found once; its top ten account for around 10%. While infection was still active, Seattle patients were enrolled and then followed longitudinally. Unmatched junction bases numbered 13, after V lost 2 bases and J lost 5 bases. This CDR3 comprises 17 residues. Germline V gene sequence: CDR1 SGHTA, CDR2 FQGTGA.

This sequence originates from a man aged 45-65 years with COVID-19, enrolled during active disease. The sequenced material came from peripheral blood. The chain joins TRBV7-3 to TRBJ2-3; 7 bases align to TRBD2. In nucleotides, the CDR3 is TGTGCCAGCAGCTTATATCCGAGAGGACGGGAGGAAGATACGCAGTATTTT. This codes for CASSLYPRGREEDTQYF.